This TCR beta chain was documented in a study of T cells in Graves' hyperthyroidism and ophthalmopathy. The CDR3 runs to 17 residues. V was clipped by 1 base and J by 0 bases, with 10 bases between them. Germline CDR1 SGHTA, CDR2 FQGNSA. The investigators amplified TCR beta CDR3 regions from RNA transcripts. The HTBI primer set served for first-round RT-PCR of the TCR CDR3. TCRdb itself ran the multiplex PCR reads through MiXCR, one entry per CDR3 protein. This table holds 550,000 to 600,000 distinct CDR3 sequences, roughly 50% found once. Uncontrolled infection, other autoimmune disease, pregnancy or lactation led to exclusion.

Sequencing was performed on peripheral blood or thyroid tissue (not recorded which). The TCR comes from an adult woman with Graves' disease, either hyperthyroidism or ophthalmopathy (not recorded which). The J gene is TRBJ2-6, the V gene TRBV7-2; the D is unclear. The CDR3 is CASSLGQGDSGANVLTF. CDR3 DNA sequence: TGTGCCAGCAGCTTAGGCCAAGGAGACTCTGGGGCCAACGTCCTGACTTTC.